A single T cell receptor (beta chain) is shown here with its context. Which antigen it targets is not known. No per-base quality is available; no much larger clone lies one base away. These data are taken from a study of early stage breast cancer tumors (TCRdb year 2017). Regarding the complete study: Of the roughly 15 invasive breast tumors, approximately 11 were found to be estrogen receptor-positive, progesterone receptor-positive and HER2-negative. Across all samples, roughly 2,800,000 templates representing 1.2 million or so unique clonotypes were detected. Most of the 12 ER+/PR+/HER2- tumors were invasive ductal carcinomas, while the other four were invasive lobular carcinomas. On average, each sample got about 10-fold read coverage. General study outcomes and caveats: Repertoires from blood and normal breast were more alike than repertoires from blood and tumor, and in about 90% of the 16 patients, comparing each tissue with blood separated tumor from normal. Chain pairing and functional markers such as CD4, CD8 and FOXP3 were not captured by bulk genomic DNA sequencing of unsorted cells. Approximately 2.5-fold higher T cell density and higher clonality were observed in tumors than in adjacent normal breast tissue. The small cohort size prevented analysis by tumor subtype. Enriched TCRB sequences shared across patients were found to be mostly commonly generated sequences that were unlikely to play an important role in the tumor microenvironment.

Here V drops 4 bases and J drops 7 bases, and the junction holds 22 bases not matched to any gene. CDR1 and CDR2 are drawn from the germline V gene: SGHRS, YFSETQ. The CDR3, from cysteine to phenylalanine, totals 19 residues. Only the CDR3 DNA stays, 57 bases, in frame from base 1. Each sample was amplified in two independent genomic DNA replicates, using about 0.47 ug for blood and approximately 1.6 ug for tumor or normal breast. TCRB sequencing of genomic DNA was carried out with the ImmunoSeq Intro kit according to the manufacturer's instructions. For absolute quantification, the roughly 30-cycle multiplex PCR included proprietary primers along with spike-in control sequences. Single-end 150-bp reads were used to sequence an 87-bp fragment covering the CDR3 and the flanking V and J genes. Seven samples, each with two replicates, were multiplexed per lane of an Illumina MiSeq using version 3.0 chemistry. Per the source publication's procedure: The vendor's proprietary pipeline handled the raw data processing, merging both replicates into a single result for each sample. Productive rearrangements sharing the V-gene family, CDR3 amino acid sequence and J-gene segment were defined as clonotypes. Clonality was computed as 1 minus the normalized Shannon entropy (Pielou evenness) of TCRB abundances. T cell density was estimated as total templates divided by the number of input cells, with the number of input cells inferred from the DNA input amount. Total repertoire diversity and clonality were estimated with Recon using default parameters. Tumor-enriched clonotypes were defined as having over 0.1% abundance in tumor and at least 32-fold higher abundance than in normal breast. TCRdb limited this immuneACCESS table to in-frame rearrangements with V and J called. A share of clones is missing; checked studies link under half to unresolved V genes, and the rest is unexplained. That table is the source of V, J and clone size, and D and trimming were worked out from the DNA. This sample comprises about 50,000 clones, about 74% of them detected only once. The top ten hold about 3.4% of the sample.

The study profiled bulk TCR beta-chain repertoires in matched peripheral blood, tumor and adjacent normal breast tissue taken from some 15 patients with early-stage breast cancer. Before surgery, about 4.5-10 mL of whole blood was collected into EDTA tubes and then processed within 2 hours. Ficoll-Paque centrifugation in SepMate-50 tubes was used to isolate peripheral blood mononuclear cells. PBMCs were cryopreserved in around 90% FBS with around 10% DMSO in aliquots of about 1.9 to 4.5 million cells and stored in liquid nitrogen. The Qiagen AllPrep DNA/RNA Mini kit was used for genomic DNA extraction.

This receptor was identified in a person aged 25-39 years with breast cancer. This chain joins TRBV5-1 to TRBJ2-2, with 7 bases matching TRBD2. Specimen: blood. The sequence in DNA is TGCGCCAGCAGCGCAGCGGGGACCAACGTAAACCCGTTTGTCGGGGAGCTGTTTTTT. Its translation is CASSAAGTNVNPFVGELFF.